The clone carrying this T cell receptor (beta chain) was observed a handful of times. Its antigen is unidentified. These data come from a study of CD8+ T cells in alopecia areata. Study-wide points: In lesional scalp, particularly from alopecia totalis/universalis, clonality was higher than in normal scalp. Sequencing of scalp samples also includes resident alphabeta T cells from normal skin.

This CDR3 is built from 13 residues. The junction had 2 bases not matched to a gene; V was cut back by 4 bases and J by 0 bases. CDR1 SQVTM and CDR2 ANQGSEA come from the germline V gene. Alopecia areata patients provided lesional scalp punch biopsies and peripheral blood. Reverse transcription of extracted RNA yielded cDNA, which provided the sequencing template. Repertoires were generated with immunoSEQ multiplex PCR, while TCRdb's copy carries only in-frame clones and drops some. Here the sample spans 120,000 or so clones, around 50% being singletons. The specimen sequenced was NKG2D-low CD8+ T cells sorted from blood. The origin of this receptor is a human donor with alopecia areata. V is TRBV29-1 and J is TRBJ2-7; 8 nucleotides match TRBD1. CDR3 loop: CSVATGASYEQYF. The CDR3 DNA is TGCAGCGTTGCGACAGGGGCCTCCTACGAGCAGTACTTC.